These 29 T cell receptor beta chains originate from one sample sequenced in a study of breast tumors, draining lymph nodes, adjacent tissues. One entry per CDR3 protein results from TCRdb running MiXCR on the multiplex PCR reads. The sample gives 150,000 or so distinct CDR3 sequences, about 33% of which show up once; about 3.8% is in the top ten. Breast cancer patients provided tissue from their axillary draining lymph nodes. The sequenced material came from axillary lymph node tissue. These receptors originate from a female donor with breast cancer. Some clones in this sample may be carry-over from other donors' samples.

The V gene is TRBV9, the J gene TRBJ2-1; 9 bases fit TRBD2. Trimming cost V 5 bases and J 5 bases; bases outside gene matches: 5. The CDR3 sequence is 14 residues long. CDR1 and CDR2 from the germline V gene are SGDLS and YYNGEE. CDR3 DNA sequence: TGTGCCAGCAGTAGCGGGGGAACCGACAATGAGCAGTTCTTC. Its protein product is CASSSGGTDNEQFF.

This clonotype was counted many times. This may arise from a read error, as a much more abundant clone is one base away. The rearrangement links TRBV6-4 to TRBJ1-2, with no clear D. V was clipped by 5 bases and J by 5 bases, with 12 bases between them. This CDR3 has 13 amino acids. Germline V gene data show CDR1 as MRHNA and CDR2 as SNTAGT. For the CDR3, the DNA is TGTGCCAGCAGTCACGGAGGAGCGTATGGCTACACCTTC. Translation gives CASSHGGAYGYTF.

This clonotype was detected ten times or more. The rearrangement uses TRBV5-1 and TRBJ2-1; 9 bases are shared with TRBD1. This CDR3 is built from 15 residues. The germline V gene encodes CDR1 SGHRS and CDR2 YFSETQ. The trim removed 2 bases at V and 6 bases at J, leaving 6 bases unmatched. Here the CDR3 DNA reads TGCGCCAGCAGCTTTGGGGACAGGGACTCCAATGAGCAGTTCTTC. Residues: CASSFGDRDSNEQFF.

The gene calls are TRBV14 and TRBJ2-3, with 13 nucleotides matching TRBD2. V was pared by 3 bases and J by 2 bases, with 11 bases of the junction left unmatched. The CDR3 sequence is 19 residues long. In germline, CDR1 is SGHDN, CDR2 FVKESK. This chain's CDR3 is CASSHYSGLAGVTTDTQYF. The CDR3 DNA reads TGTGCCAGCAGCCACTACTCCGGACTAGCGGGAGTTACCACAGATACGCAGTATTTT.

The chain joins TRBV19 to TRBJ2-7; 11 bases match TRBD1. Germline V gene data show CDR1 as LNHDA and CDR2 as SQIVND (reference sequence). This CDR3 region has 16 residues. The junction had 7 bases not matched to a gene; V was cut back by 1 base and J by 5 bases. CDR3 coding DNA: TGTGCCAGTAGTATAGGGACAGGGGGCCGGTCCCACGAGCAGTACTTC. This gives the protein CASSIGTGGRSHEQYF.

This clonotype occurred many times. The V and J genes are TRBV29-1 and TRBJ1-1; unclear D gene. Germline V lookup: CDR1 SQVTM, CDR2 ANQGSEA. The CDR3 consists of 12 residues. V lost 4 bases to trimming and J lost 2 bases, with 8 bases between them. CDR3 nucleotides: TGCAGCGTTGTCTGGTCTAACACTGAAGCTTTCTTT. Translation gives CSVVWSNTEAFF.

Ten or more counts support this clonotype. The chain combines TRBV5-5 with TRBJ1-5; 9 nucleotides match TRBD1. Germline-derived CDR1 and CDR2 are SGHKS and YYEKEE (reference sequence). This CDR3 has 15 residues. V lost 4 bases and J lost 2; bases outside the gene matches: 4. CDR3 sequence reads: CASSKDRGGNQPQHF. The DNA of the CDR3 is TGTGCCAGCAGCAAGGACAGGGGCGGCAATCAGCCCCAGCATTTT.

This clonotype showed up just a few times. This sequence joins TRBV20-1 and TRBJ2-1; the match to TRBD2 covers 8 bases. Germline V gene sequence: CDR1 DFQATT, CDR2 SNEGSKA (reference sequence). The CDR3 covers 14 residues. The V gene end was trimmed by 2 bases and the J gene end by 9 bases; junction bases not matched to a gene: 9. The CDR3 sequence is CSARSAGGGSEQFF. The CDR3 nucleotides are TGCAGTGCTAGATCCGCGGGGGGTGGCTCTGAGCAGTTCTTC.

This clonotype was seen many times. The V and J genes are TRBV7-9 and TRBJ1-1; D unresolved. CDR1 SEHNR and CDR2 FQNEAQ come from the germline V gene (reference sequence). CDR3 length: 11 amino acids. Between the trimmed V and J ends, which lost 6 bases and 0 bases, there was a span of 2 bases. The CDR3 DNA follows: TGTGCCAGCAGTCTGAACACTGAAGCTTTCTTT. Protein product: CASSLNTEAFF.

V and J are TRBV29-1 and TRBJ1-2; the match to TRBD1 covers 8 bases. CDR3 length: 14 residues. In germline, CDR1 is SQVTM, CDR2 ANQGSEA. CDR3 in amino acids: CSLLAGGDWGGYTF. In nucleotides, the CDR3 is TGCAGTTTATTGGCAGGGGGCGATTGGGGTGGCTACACCTTC.

The chain combines TRBV18 with TRBJ2-2, with 9 bases matching TRBD2. This CDR3 has 18 residues. The ends lost 1 base at V and 2 bases at J; junction bases unmatched: 8. Germline V gives CDR1 KGHSH, CDR2 LQKENI. The CDR3 nucleotides read TGTGCCAGCTCACCACTTAGGCGGGGGGGCCGCAACACCGGGGAGCTGTTTTTT. Amino acid sequence: CASSPLRRGGRNTGELFF.

By sample share, this clonotype is medium-sized. The V gene is TRBV29-1, the J gene TRBJ2-1; D call uncertain. The CDR3 has 12 residues. The V end was cut by 4 bases, the J end by 4 bases, with 8 bases between. Germline V gene sequence: CDR1 SQVTM, CDR2 ANQGSEA. As DNA, the CDR3 is TGCAGCGTTGGAATAGGGTACAATGAGCAGTTCTTC. It encodes CSVGIGYNEQFF.

This clonotype was picked up one time. Without the conserved terminal phenylalanine or tryptophan, this CDR3 likely stems from a read error. The limits of the CDR3 on the DNA are not certain, so only TCRdb's listed CDR3 is given. The gene calls are TRBV5-1 and TRBJ2-3. The CDR3 spans 8 residues, counting both ends. Germline V gene sequence: CDR1 SGHRS, CDR2 YFSETQ. The CDR3 region is CASSLVVR.

This clonotype was observed at least ten times. This chain joins TRBV30 and TRBJ2-7; D possibly uses TRBD1 or TRBD2 (5 bases each). V was trimmed by 8 bases and J by 3 bases, leaving 17 bases between them. Germline CDR1 reads GTSNPN; CDR2 reads SVGIG (reference sequence). The CDR3 is 13 residues long. The CDR3 loop is CATSPGRDYEQYF. CDR3 sequence (DNA): TGTGCCACCAGTCCGGGACGGGACTACGAGCAGTACTTC. The full variable domain, completed using reference TRBV30 and TRBJ2-7, is SQTIHQWPATLVQPVGSPLSLECTVEGTSNPNLYWYRQAAGRGLQLLFYSVGIGQISSEVPQNLSASRPQDRQFILSSKKLLLSDSGFYLCATSPGRDYEQYFGPGTRLTVT.

This clonotype was found many times. The chain joins TRBV20-1 to TRBJ2-7, with D possibly TRBD1 on 6 matching bases. CDR1 DFQATT and CDR2 SNEGSKA come from the germline V gene (reference sequence). V was trimmed by 0 bases and J by 6 bases, leaving 15 bases between them. This CDR3 comprises 14 residues. CDR3 sequence (DNA): TGCAGTGCTAGAGAATGGGACACCACTTCCGAGCAGTACTTC. This sequence encodes CSAREWDTTSEQYF.

The rearrangement joins TRBV20-1 to TRBJ2-5; the D gene is possibly TRBD2 (6 bases). CDR1 and CDR2 from the germline V gene are DFQATT and SNEGSKA (reference sequence). Trimming cost V 0 bases and J 5 bases, with 13 bases left between them. This CDR3 has 14 residues. CDR3: CSAREGTWLETQYF. CDR3 DNA sequence: TGCAGTGCTAGAGAGGGGACTTGGCTGGAGACCCAGTACTTC.

This clonotype was picked up many times. V and J are TRBV29-1 and TRBJ2-7; the D gene is possibly TRBD1 (6 bases). V dropped 6 bases and J dropped 6 bases, with 12 bases sitting between them. CDR3 length equals 11 residues. The V gene's germline CDR1 is SQVTM and CDR2 ANQGSEA. CDR3 DNA sequence: TGCAGCGTGGGGGCAGGGCTCGAGCAGTACTTC. Translation gives CSVGAGLEQYF.

Points on this clonotype: A much bigger clone sits one base away, suggesting this may be a read error. Lacking the conserved final phenylalanine or tryptophan, this CDR3 likely reflects a read error. The chain uses TRBV20-1 and TRBJ1-5; D not certain. With 6 bases removed from V and 6 bases from J, the gap between germline ends came to 9 bases. There are 11 residues in the CDR3. Germline CDR1 and CDR2: DFQATT and SNEGSKA (reference sequence). CDR3 region: CSATPRQPQHC. The CDR3 nucleotides are TGCAGTGCCACCCCCCGTCAGCCCCAGCATTGT.

The table lists this clonotype with many counts. The CDR3 loop is CSASYSGKPQETQYF. For the CDR3, the DNA is TGCAGTGCTAGTTACAGCGGGAAACCCCAAGAGACCCAGTACTTC. The chain employs TRBV20-1 and TRBJ2-5; TRBD2 agrees at 7 bases. The CDR3 spans 15 residues. The germline V gene has CDR1 DFQATT and CDR2 SNEGSKA (reference sequence). Germline trimming cut 3 bases from V and 1 base from J; bases unmatched to any gene: 8.

J is TRBJ2-3 and V is TRBV5-1; D may be TRBD2 (6 bases). The CDR3 loop spans 15 amino acids. Germline V gene sequence: CDR1 SGHRS, CDR2 YFSETQ. V shed 0 bases and J shed 1 base, with 9 bases lying between them. CDR3 amino acids: CASSLVRGRTDTQYF. The CDR3, as DNA: TGCGCCAGCAGCTTGGTGCGGGGCCGCACAGATACGCAGTATTTT.

This clonotype was counted a few times. This chain connects TRBV19 to TRBJ1-1; D not resolved. Trimming stripped 5 bases from V and 6 bases from J, with 13 bases between. Germline CDR1 is LNHDA and CDR2 is SQIVND (reference sequence). This CDR3 is 13 amino acids long. Written as DNA, the CDR3 is TGTGCCAGTAGTTTCGGAGGACGGTCTGAAGCTTTCTTT. This encodes CASSFGGRSEAFF.

A remark on this clonotype: A much larger clone lies one base from this, so it may be a read error. The chain recombines TRBV6-1 with TRBJ2-2; D may be TRBD1 (5 bases). The CDR3 is 14 residues long. V lost 5 bases to trimming and J lost 3 bases, with 10 bases between them. Germline V gene data show CDR1 as MNHNS and CDR2 as SASEGT. CDR3 loop: CASSRDSYTGELFF. The CDR3 DNA follows: TGTGCCAGCAGTCGCGACAGCTACACCGGGGAGCTGTTTTTT.

This clonotype was picked up many times. This rearrangement joins TRBV7-3 to TRBJ2-3; 9 bases are shared with TRBD1. V lost 1 base and J lost 5; bases outside the gene matches: 7. Germline V gives CDR1 SGHTA, CDR2 FQGTGA. This CDR3 comprises 16 residues. The DNA for the CDR3 is TGTGCCAGCAGCTTAATCCCCGGGACAGGGATAGATACGCAGTATTTT. Amino acid sequence: CASSLIPGTGIDTQYF.

The sample holds many counts of this clonotype. A much larger clone differs from this one at a single base, so this may be a read error. The chain employs TRBV20-1 and TRBJ1-6; no reliable D call. This CDR3 is built from 12 residues. CDR1 DFQATT and CDR2 SNEGSKA come from the germline V gene (reference sequence). The CDR3 protein is CSAHTPESPPHF. The CDR3, as DNA: TGCAGTGCCCATACCCCAGAATCACCCCCCCACTTT.

This clonotype was observed at least ten times. The chain recombines TRBV7-3 with TRBJ2-3; 15 bases agree with TRBD2. V lost 4 bases and J lost 3; bases outside the gene matches: 5. CDR1 is SGHTA, CDR2 FQGTGA, per germline. The CDR3 is 17 residues long. The CDR3 loop is CASSSRTSGGVTDTQYF. As DNA, the CDR3 is TGTGCCAGCAGCTCCAGGACTAGCGGGGGGGTAACAGATACGCAGTATTTT.

Concerning this clonotype: This may arise from a read error, as a much more abundant clone is one base away. The chain has TRBV9 and TRBJ1-2; TRBD1 matches 8 bases. CDR1 and CDR2 from the germline V gene are SGDLS and YYNGEE. There are 15 residues in the CDR3. CDR3 protein: CASSGGTGPNYGSTF. Here the CDR3 DNA reads TGTGCCAGCAGCGGGGGGACAGGCCCTAACTATGGCTCCACCTTC.

With respect to this clonotype: A much bigger clone sits one base away, suggesting this may be a read error. The rearrangement uses TRBV19 and TRBJ2-7; D may be TRBD1 (6 bases). This CDR3 region has 13 residues. Germline V CDR1 and CDR2: LNHDA, SQIVND (reference sequence). V lost 5 bases and J 5 bases, leaving 13 bases between the germline ends. DNA of the CDR3: TGTGCCAGTAGTTCCCCTGGGGGCGACGAGCAGTACTTC. Its protein is CASSSPGGDEQYF.

This clonotype was picked up many times. The chain carries TRBV14 and TRBJ1-3; no clear D. The V gene's germline CDR1 is SGHDN and CDR2 FVKESK. The V end was cut by 0 bases, the J end by 1 base, with 10 bases between. CDR3 length equals 16 residues. DNA for the CDR3: TGTGCCAGCAGCCAAGATTGGGCCCGGTCTGGAAACACCATATATTTT. Amino acid sequence: CASSQDWARSGNTIYF.

This clonotype was seen more than once but under ten times. A much larger clone sits a single nucleotide away, making a read error possible. The genes are TRBV12-3 or TRBV12-4 and TRBJ1-2; perhaps TRBD1 as D (6 bases). The CDR3 runs to 11 residues. The CDR3 region is CASRGGLGINF. CDR3 sequence (DNA): TGTGCCAGCAGAGGGGGACTAGGGATCAACTTC.